This TCR beta chain originates from a study of blood T cell repertoires in COVID-19. About the research overall: The origin of the acute and convalescent COVID-19 samples was the United States, Italy and Spain. PBMCs, B-cell-depleted T cells, or T cells were the source of the cDNA or gDNA that made up the material.

The method was immunoSEQ multiplex PCR; TCRdb's version includes in-frame clones alone and lacks a portion of them. The sample has roughly 500,000 clones; roughly 88% are singletons. Per germline, CDR1 SEHNR and CDR2 FQNEAQ (reference sequence). This CDR3 region has 15 residues. V shed 6 bases, J shed 1 base, and the junction held 6 bases outside the gene matches. Adults between roughly 18 and 95 years of age took part from 24 US areas. Participants had their cohort set by participant-reported clinical history. The source material was PBMCs or T cells enriched from blood (not recorded which). V usage is TRBV7-9 and J usage is TRBJ2-7, with 10 nucleotides matching TRBD2. This TCR came from a woman aged 40 to 55 who had recovered from COVID-19. As DNA, the CDR3 is TGTGCCAGCAGATCGACTAGCGGGCCATCCTACGAGCAGTACTTC. This gives the protein CASRSTSGPSYEQYF.